Listed below are T cell receptor beta chains from one sample, sequenced in a study of shared clonotypes between healthy human individuals. TCRdb keeps only in-frame clones here, not all; method: immunoSEQ multiplex PCR. The repertoire consists of hundreds of thousands of clones, with around 78% occurring once and the leading ten covering 13%. What was sequenced was PBMCs. Source of these receptors: a woman aged 40-49 years in good health. Some clones in this sample may be carry-over from other donors' samples. CDR3s include the opening cysteine and the closing phenylalanine or tryptophan. A D gene is named only where the DNA matches it firmly. Not every row has a clone size; where given, it reads once, few, many or a size class.

d_gene	v_gene	j_gene	len	abundance	CDR3nt	CDR3aa
TRBD1	TRBV30	TRBJ1-4	15	-	TGTGCCTGGAGTTTAAAGGTGGGACAGGGAGAAAAACTGTTTTTT	CAWSLKVGQGEKLFF
TRBD1	TRBV7-8	TRBJ1-1	16	-	TGTGCCAGCAGCTTGTCCGGGACAGAACGGATCGCTGAAGCTTTCTTT	CASSLSGTERIAEAFF
-	TRBV30	TRBJ1-2	14	few	TGTGCCTGGAGTTCACTGAGAGGGAACTATGGCTACACCTTC	CAWSSLRGNYGYTF
-	TRBV11-2	TRBJ1-6	14	-	TGTGCCAGCAGCTCTAGACGGAGTAATTCACCCCTCCACTTT	CASSSRRSNSPLHF
-	TRBV9	TRBJ1-3	13	-	TGTGCCAGCAGCGTAGACGGGGGAGACACCATATATTTT	CASSVDGGDTIYF
TRBD2	TRBV2	TRBJ2-5	14	-	TGTGCCAGCAGGCTAGCGGGAGTCCAAGAGACCCAGTACTTC	CASRLAGVQETQYF
TRBD2	TRBV10-2	TRBJ2-7	13	-	TGCGCCAGCACGAGCGGGAGCTCCTACGAGCAGTACTTC	CASTSGSSYEQYF
-	TRBV7-2	TRBJ2-2	16	-	TGTGCCAGCAGCTTCAACGGCGGCGCGAACACCGGGGAGCTGTTTTTT	CASSFNGGANTGELFF
-	TRBV12-5	TRBJ2-2	18	once	TGTGCTAGTGGTCCCTACAGGGAGCCCCCCATCGACACCGGGGAGCTGTTTTTT	CASGPYREPPIDTGELFF
-	TRBV18	TRBJ2-7	16	-	TGTGCCAGCTCACCACCTATCGGACGGTCCTCCTACGAGCAGTACTTC	CASSPPIGRSSYEQYF
-	TRBV7-2	TRBJ2-2	13	-	TGTGCCAGCAGCGTTAACAGGGCGGGGGAGCTGTTTTTT	CASSVNRAGELFF
TRBD1	TRBV29-1	TRBJ1-5	13	-	TGCAGCGTTAACCAGGGGGCTGGACAGCCCCAGCATTTT	CSVNQGAGQPQHF
-	TRBV29-1	TRBJ2-1	13	-	TGCAGCGTTCGGGACACCTCCTACAATGAGCAGTTCTTC	CSVRDTSYNEQFF
-	TRBV5-8	TRBJ2-1	13	-	TGTGCCAGCAGCTTGGAACATCAATATGAGCAGTTCTTC	CASSLEHQYEQFF
TRBD1	TRBV5-6	TRBJ2-3	17	-	TGTGCCAGCAGCTTCCTCTACAGGGGTATAAGCACAGATACGCAGTATTTT	CASSFLYRGISTDTQYF
TRBD2	TRBV5-1	TRBJ2-1	17	few	TGCGCCAGCAGCCGGGAGGCTAGCGGATCCTCCTACAATGAGCAGTTCTTC	CASSREASGSSYNEQFF
-	TRBV5-8	TRBJ1-5	15	many	TGTGCCAGCAGCTTGGGTCAGACGCTGAATCAGCCCCAGCATTTT	CASSLGQTLNQPQHF
TRBD1	TRBV5-6	TRBJ2-3	14	-	TGTGCCAGCAGCCCCGGACAGGGAGTGGTTACGCAGTATTTT	CASSPGQGVVTQYF
-	TRBV12-5	TRBJ2-1	13	few	TGTGCTAGTGGTGTCGGGGCGGGCAATGAGCAGTTCTTC	CASGVGAGNEQFF
-	TRBV9	TRBJ1-4	13	-	TGTGCCAGCAGCGCCTGGGACAATGAAAAACTGTTTTTT	CASSAWDNEKLFF
-	TRBV7-9	TRBJ2-1	12	-	TGTGCCAGCAGCTTGGATTTGCTTGAGCAGTTCTTC	CASSLDLLEQFF
-	TRBV4-1	TRBJ1-5	16	-	TGCGCCAGCAGCCAACCTTTAGGGGGGAGCCGGCAGCCCCAGCATTTT	CASSQPLGGSRQPQHF
TRBD2	TRBV5-1	TRBJ2-3	21	-	TGCGCCAGCAGCTTATCCGGGACTAGCGGGACCTGGGGACGTCGCACAGATACGCAGTATTTT	CASSLSGTSGTWGRRTDTQYF
TRBD2	TRBV5-1	TRBJ2-3	16	few	TGCGCCAGCAGCGGGGGGCCGGGACTAGCGGAAGATACGCAGTATTTT	CASSGGPGLAEDTQYF
-	TRBV2	TRBJ1-1	12	-	TGTGCCAGCAGGCAGGACCACACTGAAGCTTTCTTT	CASRQDHTEAFF
-	TRBV18	TRBJ1-5	13	-	TGTGCCAGCTCCCCCTCCGAGGGCTCGCCCCAGCATTTT	CASSPSEGSPQHF
TRBD2	TRBV5-4	TRBJ2-1	15	-	TGTGCCAGCAGCTTGGGCCGGGAGGGCCGGAATGAGCAGTTCTTC	CASSLGREGRNEQFF
-	TRBV19	TRBJ2-7	12	-	TGTGCCAGTAGTATACAGGGTAGCGAGCAGTACTTC	CASSIQGSEQYF
-	TRBV6-6	TRBJ1-1	14	-	TGTGCCAGCAGTTTCGACAGGAGGAACACTGAAGCTTTCTTT	CASSFDRRNTEAFF
TRBD2	TRBV2	TRBJ2-7	15	-	TGTGCCAGCTTTAGCGGGCGCGGAGACTCCTACGAGCAGTACTTC	CASFSGRGDSYEQYF
TRBD1	TRBV9	TRBJ2-2	16	few	TGTGCCAGCAGCGCGGGACAGGAGAGGAACACCGGGGAGCTGTTTTTT	CASSAGQERNTGELFF
-	TRBV28	TRBJ1-1	14	-	TGTGCCAGCAGTTCCCCACCGGAGAACACTGAAGCTTTCTTT	CASSSPPENTEAFF
-	TRBV2	TRBJ1-4	15	-	TGTGCCAGCGGGGATAGAGCTGGAACTAATGAAAAACTGTTTTTT	CASGDRAGTNEKLFF
-	TRBV11-3	TRBJ2-3	14	-	TGTGCCAGCAGCTTAGCAGCCAACACAGATACGCAGTATTTT	CASSLAANTDTQYF
TRBD2	TRBV7-2	TRBJ2-7	16	-	TGTGCCAGCAGCTTGCCCGCTACAAGACTAGCTTATGAGCAGTACTTC	CASSLPATRLAYEQYF
-	TRBV28	TRBJ1-2	13	once	TGTGCCAGCAGTTTAGGAGGGAACTATGGCTACACCTTC	CASSLGGNYGYTF
-	TRBV4-2	TRBJ2-7	16	-	TGTGCCAGCAGCCCCTCCCGGGCGGGTATCTCCTACGAGCAGTACTTC	CASSPSRAGISYEQYF
-	TRBV5-6	TRBJ2-7	13	-	TGTGCCAGCAGCCTTGACCCCTCCTACGAGCAGTACTTC	CASSLDPSYEQYF